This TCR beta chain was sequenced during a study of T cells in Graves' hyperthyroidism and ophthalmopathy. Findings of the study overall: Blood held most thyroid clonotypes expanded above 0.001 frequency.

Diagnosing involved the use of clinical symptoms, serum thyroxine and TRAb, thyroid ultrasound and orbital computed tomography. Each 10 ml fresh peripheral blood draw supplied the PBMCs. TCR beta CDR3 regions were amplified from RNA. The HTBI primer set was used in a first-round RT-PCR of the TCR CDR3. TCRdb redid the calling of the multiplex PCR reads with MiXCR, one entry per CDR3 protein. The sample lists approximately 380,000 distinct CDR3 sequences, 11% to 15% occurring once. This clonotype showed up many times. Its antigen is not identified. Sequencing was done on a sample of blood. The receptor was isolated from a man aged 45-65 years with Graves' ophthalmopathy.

In DNA, the CDR3 is TGTGCCAGCTGGGGTTGGGGAACAGCGCCCCTAAGCACAGATACGCAGTATTTT. Translating it yields CASWGWGTAPLSTDTQYF. The chain recombines TRBV12-3 or TRBV12-4 with TRBJ2-3; D remains unclear. With 8 bases removed from V and 0 bases from J, the gap between germline ends came to 24 bases. There are 18 residues in the CDR3.